The text below deals with one TCR beta chain. The antigen is unknown. This sample is drawn from a study of cytomegalovirus exposure and HLA in healthy donors. Findings of the study overall: Highly shared sequence variants in one cluster were likely a sequencing artifact. Based on reports, TCR beta sequences accurately predicted HLA-A and HLA-B alleles for most subjects. Available immune exposure information was restricted to CMV serostatus only. The study labeled fewer than 200 TCR beta chains cytomegalovirus-associated.

Trimming stripped 6 bases from V and 0 bases from J, with 13 bases between. The CDR3 length is 15 residues. Germline CDR1 MRHNA, CDR2 SNTAGT. Both 60 Vbeta primers and 13 Jbeta primers went into the PCR. The data were produced by immunoSEQ multiplex PCR, yet TCRdb's version contains in-frame clones alone and is incomplete. In the table there are around 250,000 clones, 80% to 85% of which are singletons. This chain links TRBV6-4 with TRBJ2-3; D uncertain. The source is a woman aged 60-70 years in good health and CMV-seropositive. Sequenced material: PBMCs. The CDR3 spells CASRPTFTSTDTQYF. DNA for the CDR3: TGTGCCAGCAGGCCGACATTTACTAGCACAGATACGCAGTATTTT.